A single sample gave rise to the 25 T cell receptor beta chains below, sequenced in a study of blood T cell repertoires in COVID-19. Assay: immunoSEQ multiplex PCR; the TCRdb copy retains only in-frame clones and omits some. The profile shows approximately 320,000 clones, roughly nine tenths of them singletons. Sequenced material: PBMCs or T cells enriched from blood (not recorded which). The source of these receptors is a man in his sixties who had recovered from COVID-19.

The V call is TRBV4-1, the J call TRBJ2-7; 10 positions agree with TRBD2. After removal of 3 bases from V and 0 bases from J, the junction contained 2 bases not matched to a gene. The CDR3 sequence is 15 residues long. The germline gives CDR1 MGHRA, CDR2 YSYEKL. The CDR3 spells CASSHPSGSSYEQYF. CDR3 in DNA: TGCGCCAGCAGCCACCCTAGCGGGAGCTCCTACGAGCAGTACTTC.

This clone was detected once. A read error may account for a junction end that differs from germline. The CDR3 sequence: CASTLAGTTTYNEQFF. The CDR3 bases are TGTGCCAGCACTTTAGCGGGAACTACAACCTACAATGAGCAGTTCTTC. The chain employs TRBV28 and TRBJ2-1; 8 bases align to TRBD2. Germline-derived CDR1 and CDR2 are MDHEN and SYDVKM. The CDR3 has 16 residues.

The V gene is TRBV28, the J gene TRBJ2-1, with D tentatively TRBD2 (5 bases). V was pared by 6 bases and J by 0 bases, with 15 bases between. This CDR3 contains 16 residues. Germline V gene lookup returns CDR1 MDHEN and CDR2 SYDVKM. CDR3 nucleotide sequence: TGTGCCAGCAGGACTTCGGGAACGAGCTCCTACAATGAGCAGTTCTTC. This gives the protein CASRTSGTSSYNEQFF.

This rearrangement joins TRBV5-1 to TRBJ2-3; unclear D gene. The V gene's germline CDR1 is SGHRS and CDR2 YFSETQ. The CDR3 is 19 residues long. V lost 0 bases and J lost 0, with 20 bases in between. The CDR3 spells CASSLAFSRTITSTDTQYF. CDR3 coding DNA: TGCGCCAGCAGCTTGGCCTTTAGCCGAACGATTACTAGCACAGATACGCAGTATTTT.

V is TRBV18 and J is TRBJ2-6; the D gene is possibly TRBD1 (6 bases). CDR3 size: 18 residues. Trimming removed 2 bases from V and 0 bases from J, with 14 bases in between. Germline loops: CDR1 KGHSH, CDR2 LQKENI. The CDR3 nucleotides read TGTGCCAGCTCACCAAGGGCAGGGGTGTTCTCTGGGGCCAACGTCCTGACTTTC. It translates to CASSPRAGVFSGANVLTF.

J is TRBJ2-3 and V is TRBV24-1; 9 bases line up with TRBD1. After removal of 4 bases from V and 3 bases from J, the junction contained 4 bases not matched to a gene. This CDR3 spans 15 amino acids. The germline V gene encodes CDR1 KGHDR and CDR2 SFDVKD. CDR3 nucleotides: TGTGCCACCAGTGACAACAGGGGGCGAACAGATACGCAGTATTTT. It yields the protein CATSDNRGRTDTQYF.

V is TRBV7-9 and J is TRBJ1-4; TRBD1 agrees at 9 bases. Germline V gives CDR1 SEHNR, CDR2 FQNEAQ (reference sequence). V was pared by 0 bases and J by 5 bases, with 10 bases of the junction left unmatched. This CDR3 is built from 18 residues. The CDR3 protein is CASSLAAGTGPGNEKLFF. DNA of the CDR3: TGTGCCAGCAGCTTAGCAGCCGGGACAGGGCCCGGGAATGAAAAACTGTTTTTT.

This clone was seen only once. This sequence joins TRBV18 and TRBJ2-3; TRBD1 aligns across 7 bases. The CDR3 extends over 14 amino acids. Germline loops: CDR1 KGHSH, CDR2 LQKENI. The trim removed 8 bases at V and 5 bases at J, leaving 10 bases unmatched. CDR3 sequence (DNA): TGTGCCAGCCAACCAGGACAGGTTGAAGATACGCAGTATTTT. It yields the protein CASQPGQVEDTQYF.

The CDR3 DNA is TGTGCCAGCAGTAGTACCACATATTCACCCCTCCACTTT. Protein sequence: CASSSTTYSPLHF. The V gene is TRBV12-3 or TRBV12-4, the J gene TRBJ1-6; the D is unclear. This CDR3 is built from 13 residues. V was cut by 5 bases and J by 8 bases, with 10 bases left in between.

CDR3 in DNA: TGTGCCAGCTCACCCCCAGACAGAGCGTATAGCACAGATACGCAGTATTTT. Translation: CASSPPDRAYSTDTQYF. This chain uses TRBV18 with TRBJ2-3; weak D call: TRBD1 (5 bases). The V end lost 3 bases, the J end lost 0 bases, and 16 bases lay between the germline ends. The CDR3 covers 17 residues. CDR1 and CDR2 (germline): KGHSH, LQKENI.

This rearrangement joins TRBV10-3 to TRBJ1-1, with 10 bases aligning to TRBD1. The V and J ends lost 10 bases and 4 bases, in that order; junction bases with no gene match: 6. Germline CDR1 is ENHRY and CDR2 is SYGVKD. The CDR3 loop spans 13 amino acids. The CDR3 nucleotides are TGTGCCACCACGCGGACAGGGGGCACTGAAGCTTTCTTT. The encoded protein is CATTRTGGTEAFF.

The chain has TRBV30 and TRBJ1-2; weak D call: TRBD1 (5 bases). In germline, CDR1 is GTSNPN, CDR2 SVGIG (reference sequence). The CDR3 sequence is 13 residues long. The germline V and J ends were trimmed by 0 bases and 7 bases, with 12 bases remaining between them. The CDR3 nucleotides are TGTGCCTGGAGTGTAGAGCGGGGGAGTGGCTACACCTTC. Amino acids: CAWSVERGSGYTF. The full variable domain, in which reference TRBV30 and TRBJ1-2 provide the parts outside the CDR3, is SQTIHQWPATLVQPVGSPLSLECTVEGTSNPNLYWYRQAAGRGLQLLFYSVGIGQISSEVPQNLSASRPQDRQFILSSKKLLLSDSGFYLCAWSVERGSGYTFGSGTRLTVV.

The chain has TRBV3-1 (or the pseudogene TRBV3-2) and TRBJ2-3; 7 nucleotides line up with TRBD2. Trimming at V came to 0 bases and at J to 5 bases, leaving 11 bases not matched to a gene. Germline CDR1 LGHDT, CDR2 YNNKEL (reference sequence). The CDR3 is made up of 17 amino acids. The DNA for the CDR3 is TGTGCCAGCAGCCAAGATCCCCCCTTTGCGGGGGAAGATACGCAGTATTTT. Its protein product is CASSQDPPFAGEDTQYF.

The genes are TRBV7-9 and TRBJ2-1; possibly TRBD2 for D (6 bases). Trimming removed 5 bases from V and 5 bases from J, with 19 bases in between. Looked up from germline, CDR1 is SEHNR and CDR2 is FQNEAQ (reference sequence). CDR3 length equals 16 residues. The CDR3 sequence is CASSADGSRINNEQFF. CDR3 coding DNA: TGTGCCAGCAGCGCAGACGGGAGCAGAATTAACAATGAGCAGTTCTTC.

The CDR3 sequence is CASSLGTSGGIGTQYF. DNA of the CDR3: TGTGCCAGCAGCCTAGGCACTAGCGGGGGGATCGGGACCCAGTACTTC. The chain uses TRBV7-2 and TRBJ2-5, with TRBD2 matching over 12 bases. Unmatched junction bases numbered 11, after V lost 5 bases and J lost 7 bases. Looked up from germline, CDR1 is SGHTA and CDR2 is FQGNSA. The CDR3 runs 16 residues. Full variable domain (missing parts from reference TRBV7-2 and TRBJ2-5): GAGVSQSPSNKVTEKGKDVELRCDPISGHTALYWYRQSLGQGLEFLIYFQGNSAPDKSGLPSDRFSAERTGGSVSTLTIQRTQQEDSAVYLCASSLGTSGGIGTQYFGPGTRLLVL.

This chain uses TRBV27 with TRBJ2-5; TRBD1 aligns across 7 bases. In germline, CDR1 is MNHEY, CDR2 SMNVEV (reference sequence). Trimming at V came to 0 bases and at J to 5 bases, leaving 12 bases not matched to a gene. The CDR3 length is 17 residues. CDR3 nucleotide sequence: TGTGCCAGCAGTTTATCGTGGCTCACAGGGGCGCAGGAGACCCAGTACTTC. This gives the protein CASSLSWLTGAQETQYF.

The CDR3 sequence: CASSFWGDNQPQHF. CDR3 nucleotides: TGTGCCAGCAGCTTCTGGGGCGACAATCAGCCCCAGCATTTT. The V gene is TRBV5-8, the J gene TRBJ1-5; weak D call: TRBD1 (5 bases). The ends were cut back, 2 bases at V and 3 bases at J, with 9 bases in the middle. The germline CDR1 and CDR2 sequences are SGHTS and YDEGEE. The CDR3 covers 14 residues.

The chain uses TRBV27 and TRBJ2-3; 8 bases fit TRBD2. The CDR3 contains 16 residues. V dropped 5 bases and J dropped 2; count of bases not matched to a gene: 9. The germline CDR1 and CDR2 sequences are MNHEY and SMNVEV (reference sequence). CDR3 sequence: CASSARAGVPTDTQYF. The CDR3 DNA reads as TGTGCCAGCAGTGCCCGAGCGGGAGTCCCCACAGATACGCAGTATTTT.

Written as DNA, the CDR3 is TGTGCCAGTAGTATAGCGGGACAGGGGTTATCCGGGGAGCTGTTTTTT. Its protein product is CASSIAGQGLSGELFF. The chain has TRBV19 and TRBJ2-2; TRBD1 aligns across 10 bases. J was trimmed by 6 bases and V by 1 base; bases with no gene match: 5. The CDR3 sequence is 16 residues long. Germline values: CDR1 LNHDA, CDR2 SQIVND (reference sequence).

The gene calls are TRBV10-3 and TRBJ2-1, with 8 bases fitting TRBD2. The V segment lost 5 bases and the J segment 7 bases; nucleotides outside the gene matches: 4. Germline V gene data show CDR1 as ENHRY and CDR2 as SYGVKD. The CDR3 loop spans 13 amino acids. The CDR3 reads CAISPGGLNEQFF. The CDR3, as DNA: TGTGCCATCAGTCCGGGGGGGTTGAATGAGCAGTTCTTC.

The chain is built from TRBV3-1 (or the pseudogene TRBV3-2) and TRBJ1-1; no clear D. Trimming shortened V by 0 bases and J by 5 bases, and 13 bases separated the two germline ends. Germline CDR1 LGHDT, CDR2 YNNKEL (reference sequence). The CDR3 is 15 residues long. The CDR3 loop reads CASSQDIVVLTEAFF. CDR3 coding DNA: TGTGCCAGCAGCCAAGATATCGTCGTGTTAACTGAAGCTTTCTTT.

This chain connects TRBV3-1 (or the pseudogene TRBV3-2) to TRBJ2-5, with D possibly being TRBD1 (6 bases). CDR1 and CDR2 from the germline V gene are LGHDT and YNNKEL (reference sequence). The length of the CDR3 is 14 residues. Trimming cost V 5 bases and J 2 bases, with 12 bases left between them. The CDR3 DNA reads TGTGCCAGCAGCGGTATTGGACAGCAAGAGACCCAGTACTTC. Amino acid sequence: CASSGIGQQETQYF.

J is TRBJ2-5 and V is TRBV5-8; 8 bases align to TRBD1. This CDR3 comprises 15 residues. Germline trimming cut 2 bases from V and 4 bases from J; bases unmatched to any gene: 7. Germline CDR1 and CDR2: SGHTS and YDEGEE. DNA of the CDR3: TGTGCCAGCAGCTTCAGGGGGCTCGGTTCAGAGACCCAGTACTTC. Protein sequence: CASSFRGLGSETQYF.

This rearrangement joins TRBV18 to TRBJ1-3, with 8 bases aligning to TRBD1. Losses at the gene ends were 8 bases for V and 4 bases for J; bases not matched to a gene: 7. CDR1 KGHSH and CDR2 LQKENI come from the germline V gene. This CDR3 is built from 14 residues. The CDR3 loop reads CASAAGQAGNTIYF. CDR3 bases: TGTGCCAGCGCGGCGGGACAGGCAGGAAACACCATATATTTT. Full variable domain (missing parts from reference TRBV18 and TRBJ1-3): NAGVMQNPRHLVRRRGQEARLRCSPMKGHSHVYWYRQLPEEGLKFMVYLQKENIIDESGMPKERFSAEFPKEGPSILRIQQVVRGDSAAYFCASAAGQAGNTIYFGEGSWLTVV.

The chain recombines TRBV7-9 with TRBJ2-1; 8 nucleotides line up with TRBD1. The length of the CDR3 is 15 residues. Germline trimming cut 5 bases from V and 7 bases from J; bases unmatched to any gene: 10. The germline CDR1 and CDR2 sequences are SEHNR and FQNEAQ (reference sequence). Written as DNA, the CDR3 is TGTGCCAGCAGCCCAACGGGACAGGAAAAAAATGAGCAGTTCTTC. This translates into CASSPTGQEKNEQFF.